This TCR beta chain emerged from a study of blood T cell repertoires in COVID-19 (dated by TCRdb to the early 2020s). In terms of the full investigation: The collaborator samples originated in the United States, Italy and Spain and spanned the acute and convalescent phases of COVID-19. Deeply sampled blood TCRbeta repertoires from subjects exposed to, actively infected with, or recovered from COVID-19 were included in the dataset. The repertoires were released in a freely available public database meant as a resource for research on the immune response to SARS-CoV-2. HLA class I and class II types, where available, came from metadata supplied by the sample provider rather than from assay-based typing. Sample metadata almost always included a de-identified subject ID, COVID-19 status, age in years and sex. The material from the prospective study consisted of cDNA or gDNA derived from T cells, B-cell-depleted T cells, or PBMCs. The samples were drawn from the first 160 participants of the ongoing ImmuneRACE study and from 1,200 or so subjects provided by 6 global collaborators. Broader findings and caveats from the paper: How much clinical and demographic metadata was included differed by source and by participant, and the metadata was provided uncurated.

Comment on this clone: Its antigen is currently not known. One base away there is no much larger clone; base qualities are not given.

The CDR3, cysteine through phenylalanine, is 15 amino acids long. The retained sequence is limited to the CDR3, 45 bases, with the frame set at the first base. The germline V gene (reference sequence) provides CDR1 MNHEY and CDR2 SMNVEV. V sheds 6 bases and J sheds 2 bases, leaving 16 bases between their ends. The immunoSEQ Assay, a bias-controlled multiplex PCR, was used to amplify TCRbeta CDR3 regions from genomic DNA. The study's processing was this. The number of nucleated cells in each sample was estimated from the amplification of reference gene primers within the assay. To quantify the absolute abundance of each unique TCRbeta CDR3 rearrangement, sequence reads were collapsed and filtered. For each sample, productive Simpson clonality was calculated as the square root of Simpson's diversity index over productive rearrangements. Held by TCRdb, this immuneACCESS table contains in-frame sequences only and omits some clones. Under half of the omission traces to an unresolved V gene where checked; the cause of the rest is unknown. V and J calls and clone size are given by that table; D and trimming were obtained from the DNA. Counted in this sample were 250,000 to 300,000 clones; 91% of them appeared once. About 2.2% of the sample goes to the ten largest clones.

At one collaborating source in Seattle, patients were enrolled during active infection and were followed longitudinally through the course of disease. Each collaborating institution followed its own protocols to collect whole blood in K2EDTA tubes. Collaborator samples were shipped for TCRbeta analysis as frozen whole blood, isolated PBMCs, or DNA extracted from either sample type. Recombination linked TRBV27 to TRBJ1-2; no D gene is confidently identified. Sequenced material: peripheral blood. This receptor was identified in a woman aged 25-40 years with COVID-19, enrolled during active disease. CDR3 reads: CASRVGPSPNYGYTF. The nucleotides are TGTGCCAGCAGGGTTGGCCCATCCCCAAACTATGGCTACACCTTC.